This TCR beta chain was recorded in a study of blood T cell repertoires in COVID-19. Across the whole study: Sources were T cells, B-cell-depleted T cells, or PBMCs; the material itself was cDNA or gDNA.

This clone appeared a single time. TCRdb's table, derived via immunoSEQ multiplex PCR, lists solely in-frame clones and lacks some. Of approximately 70,000 clones listed, 70% to 90% are singletons. V was pared by 5 bases and J by 2 bases, with 3 bases of the junction left unmatched. This CDR3 has 14 amino acids. The germline CDR1 and CDR2 sequences are SNHLY and FYNNEI. Sequencing was carried out using peripheral blood. This clonotype was obtained from a woman aged 55-69 years with acute or convalescent COVID-19. The V call is TRBV2, the J call TRBJ1-5; 7 nucleotides match TRBD1. The CDR3 DNA reads as TGTGCCAGCAGTCATGACAGGGGCAATCAGCCCCAGCATTTT. It yields the protein CASSHDRGNQPQHF.